The 22 T cell receptor beta chains below all came from one sample that was sequenced in a study of blood T cell repertoires in COVID-19. Produced via immunoSEQ multiplex PCR; TCRdb's table is partial and in-frame only. The sample has approximately 260,000 clones, approximately 89% seen once. Source material: PBMCs or T cells enriched from blood (not recorded which). These receptors all come from an older woman who had recovered from COVID-19.

The CDR3 nucleotides are TGTGCCAGCAGTCAGGGGAGTCCCCATGGCTACACCTTC. This translates into CASSQGSPHGYTF. The chain combines TRBV2 with TRBJ1-2; TRBD1 is a possible D gene (6 bases). The V end lost 5 bases, the J end lost 6 bases, and 13 bases lay between the germline ends. The CDR3 totals 13 residues. Germline V lookup: CDR1 SNHLY, CDR2 FYNNEI. The full variable domain, completed using reference TRBV2 and TRBJ1-2, is EPEVTQTPSHQVTQMGQEVILRCVPISNHLYFYWYRQILGQKVEFLVSFYNNEISEKSEIFDDQFSVERPDGSNFTLKIRSTKLEDSAMYFCASSQGSPHGYTFGSGTRLTVV.

The chain joins TRBV6-5 to TRBJ2-7; possibly TRBD2 for D (6 bases). CDR1 MNHEY and CDR2 SVGAGI come from the germline V gene. Between the trimmed V and J ends, which lost 4 bases and 6 bases, there was a span of 10 bases. This CDR3 contains 12 residues. DNA for the CDR3: TGTGCCAGCAGTTTCGGGGGAGGCGAGCAGTACTTC. Protein: CASSFGGGEQYF.

This clone was counted once. The rearrangement links TRBV5-1 to TRBJ1-4, with D perhaps matching TRBD1 (5 bases). CDR1 and CDR2 (germline): SGHRS, YFSETQ. CDR3 length: 13 amino acids. V gave up 4 bases and J gave up 8 bases, with 12 bases separating them. The DNA of the CDR3 is TGCGCCAGCAGCACTGGGGCCGCGGAAAAACTGTTTTTT. Translation gives CASSTGAAEKLFF.

The chain couples TRBV28 to TRBJ2-7; no firm D call. V was shortened by 2 bases and J by 3 bases, with 8 bases between the two germline ends. The CDR3 has 13 amino acids. CDR1 and CDR2 (germline): MDHEN, SYDVKM. This chain's CDR3 is CASSLTHSYEQYF. CDR3 sequence (DNA): TGTGCCAGCAGTTTAACACACAGCTACGAGCAGTACTTC.

This chain connects TRBV28 to TRBJ1-5, with D maybe TRBD1 (6 bases). Germline V gene data show CDR1 as MDHEN and CDR2 as SYDVKM. This CDR3 region has 14 residues. Trimming pared 3 bases from V and 5 bases from J, leaving 11 bases between. The CDR3 DNA sequence: TGTGCCAGCAGTTTCTGGGACACCGATCAGCCCCAGCATTTT. Encoded protein: CASSFWDTDQPQHF.

This rearrangement joins TRBV18 to TRBJ1-4; D not resolved. The CDR3 length is 14 residues. Germline lookup yields CDR1 KGHSH and CDR2 LQKENI. Trimming removed 3 bases at V and 2 bases at J, with 7 bases between. This CDR3 is CASSPTPTNEKLFF. CDR3 sequence (DNA): TGTGCCAGCTCACCGACACCTACTAATGAAAAACTGTTTTTT.

The J gene is TRBJ1-6, the V gene TRBV28; 11 nucleotides align to TRBD1. J lost 1 base, V lost 3 bases, and 11 bases had no gene match. This CDR3 spans 20 amino acids. The germline V gene encodes CDR1 MDHEN and CDR2 SYDVKM. The CDR3 DNA follows: TGTGCCAGCAGTTTCCCGCGGACAGGGGGCGTGGGGTCCTATAATTCACCCCTCCACTTT. Encoded protein: CASSFPRTGGVGSYNSPLHF.

The chain has TRBV4-2 and TRBJ2-3, with 7 positions matching TRBD2. Germline-derived CDR1 and CDR2 are LGHNA and YNFKEQ. The CDR3 length is 15 residues. V was pared by 2 bases and J by 0 bases, with 2 bases of the junction left unmatched. CDR3 DNA sequence: TGTGCCAGCAGCCAACGGCGGGAGAGCACAGATACGCAGTATTTT. Its protein product is CASSQRRESTDTQYF.

There are a few counts of this clone. The gene calls are TRBV4-2 and TRBJ2-7; possibly TRBD1 for D (5 bases). CDR1 is LGHNA, CDR2 YNFKEQ, per germline. This CDR3 has 14 amino acids. V lost 0 bases to trimming and J lost 12 bases, with 18 bases between them. The CDR3 nucleotides are TGTGCCAGCAGCCAAGATCTCTGGGCAGGGCGAGGGTACTTC. It yields the protein CASSQDLWAGRGYF.

The chain carries TRBV18 and TRBJ2-1; 14 bases line up with TRBD2. Trimming took 3 bases from V and 7 from J; bases not matched to a gene: 2. Germline V gene sequence: CDR1 KGHSH, CDR2 LQKENI. CDR3 length equals 15 residues. CDR3 DNA sequence: TGTGCCAGCTCACCGGGACTAGCGGGAGTTAATGAGCAGTTCTTC. This codes for CASSPGLAGVNEQFF.

The chain joins TRBV30 to TRBJ2-2, with 10 positions matching TRBD1. From germline, CDR1 is GTSNPN and CDR2 SVGIG (reference sequence). The V segment lost 8 bases and the J segment 5 bases; nucleotides outside the gene matches: 11. This CDR3 has 15 residues. The CDR3 nucleotides are TGTGCCGCCCGTCCGAGGACAGGGGGTACCGGGGAGCTGTTTTTT. It encodes CAARPRTGGTGELFF. The full variable domain, completed using reference TRBV30 and TRBJ2-2, is SQTIHQWPATLVQPVGSPLSLECTVEGTSNPNLYWYRQAAGRGLQLLFYSVGIGQISSEVPQNLSASRPQDRQFILSSKKLLLSDSGFYLCAARPRTGGTGELFFGEGSRLTVL.

This clone was observed a few times. The CDR3 region is CASSPAGPGEQFF. CDR3 DNA sequence: TGTGCCAGCAGCCCCGCAGGGCCGGGTGAGCAGTTCTTC. V and J are TRBV3-1 (or the pseudogene TRBV3-2) and TRBJ2-1; TRBD1 might be the D (5 bases). The CDR3 is made up of 13 amino acids. Germline assignment: CDR1 LGHDT and CDR2 YNNKEL (reference sequence). Trimming shortened V by 4 bases and J by 9 bases, and 13 bases separated the two germline ends.

This clone has a single count. The chain joins TRBV5-1 to TRBJ2-3; TRBD2 matches at 7 bases. This CDR3 spans 15 amino acids. V dropped 4 bases and J dropped 0; count of bases not matched to a gene: 5. In germline, CDR1 is SGHRS, CDR2 YFSETQ. The CDR3 nucleotides read TGCGCCAGCAGCGGCAGCGGGGTTAGCACAGATACGCAGTATTTT. Translating it yields CASSGSGVSTDTQYF.

The chain links TRBV20-1 to TRBJ1-5, with D hard to call. CDR3 size: 11 residues. Germline CDR1 reads DFQATT; CDR2 reads SNEGSKA (reference sequence). Trimming stripped 6 bases from V and 6 bases from J, with 9 bases between. CDR3 loop: CSAGRTQPQHF. CDR3 in DNA: TGCAGTGCAGGGAGGACTCAGCCCCAGCATTTT.

The chain couples TRBV5-1 to TRBJ2-7, with 14 bases aligning to TRBD2. Germline CDR1 reads SGHRS; CDR2 reads YFSETQ. Trimming at V came to 4 bases and at J to 3 bases, leaving 9 bases not matched to a gene. The CDR3 has 17 residues. Here the CDR3 DNA reads TGCGCCAGCAGCCGCCTCGGGACTAGCGGGGGAGGCTACGAGCAGTACTTC. Translating it yields CASSRLGTSGGGYEQYF.

The chain carries TRBV6-5 and TRBJ1-4; tentative D call: TRBD1 (6 bases). Germline-derived CDR1 and CDR2 are MNHEY and SVGAGI. CDR3 length equals 16 residues. The V end lost 4 bases, the J end lost 4 bases, and 16 bases lay between the germline ends. The CDR3 protein is CASSSGRGLYNEKLFF. The CDR3 nucleotides read TGTGCCAGCAGTTCGGGCAGGGGACTATATAATGAAAAACTGTTTTTT.

This chain joins TRBV11-3 and TRBJ2-1, with a possible D match to TRBD1 (7 bases). The CDR3 is 13 residues long. V lost 5 bases and J 6 bases, leaving 11 bases between the germline ends. Per germline, CDR1 SGHNT and CDR2 YENEEA. The CDR3, as DNA: TGTGCCAGCAGCGCGGGACAGACCAATGAGCAGTTCTTC. Its translation: CASSAGQTNEQFF.

The chain joins TRBV2 to TRBJ2-3, with TRBD2 matching over 13 bases. V gave up 6 bases and J gave up 5 bases; unmatched junction bases: 5. Per the germline V gene, CDR1 is SNHLY and CDR2 is FYNNEI. The CDR3 totals 15 residues. DNA for the CDR3: TGTGCCAGCAGATTGACTAGCGGGGGGCAAGATACGCAGTATTTT. Translating gives CASRLTSGGQDTQYF.

The chain joins TRBV28 to TRBJ2-1; D gene ambiguous. CDR1 is MDHEN and CDR2 is SYDVKM in the germline V gene. V lost 3 bases and J lost 1, with 10 bases in between. This CDR3 is 15 amino acids long. CDR3 bases: TGTGCCAGCAGTTTTACGGGTGGATCCTACAATGAGCAGTTCTTC. Its protein product is CASSFTGGSYNEQFF.

The chain carries TRBV28 and TRBJ1-5; D not certain. Per the germline V gene, CDR1 is MDHEN and CDR2 is SYDVKM. This CDR3 spans 14 amino acids. Trimming stripped 6 bases from V and 0 bases from J, with 9 bases between. This CDR3 is CASRPGTSNQPQHF. The CDR3 DNA is TGTGCCAGCAGGCCGGGTACTAGCAATCAGCCCCAGCATTTT.

The chain combines TRBV11-2 with TRBJ2-3; no clear D. The CDR3 contains 12 residues. Germline CDR1 and CDR2: SGHAT and FQNNGV. V lost 5 bases to trimming and J lost 2 bases, with 5 bases between them. The CDR3 spells CASSAYTDTQYF. CDR3 coding DNA: TGTGCCAGCAGCGCCTACACAGATACGCAGTATTTT.

The CDR3 nucleotides read TGTGCCAGTAGTATGAGGGCGAGCTACACCTTC. Translated, it gives CASSMRASYTF. J is TRBJ1-2 and V is TRBV19; D is undetermined. Looked up from germline, CDR1 is LNHDA and CDR2 is SQIVND (reference sequence). V dropped 3 bases and J dropped 9 bases, with 8 bases sitting between them. The CDR3 runs to 11 residues.